Listed here is a single T cell receptor (beta chain). The target antigen is unknown. PCR amplification relied on 60 Vbeta primers (plus 13 Jbeta primers). Profiled with immunoSEQ multiplex PCR; TCRdb holds only in-frame clones, not every one. The sample lists some 190,000 clones, 80% seen once, with 1.5% to 2% in the top ten. The data belong to a study of cytomegalovirus exposure and HLA in healthy donors. Study-level background: Early on, a data release was issued that held 80 million or so unique TCRs from HLA-typed donors.

General study findings and limits: An ancestry cluster, one associated with Asian ancestry, reportedly showed fewer N-insertions than the approximately 650-donor mean in a later analysis.

Germline CDR1 is MNHEY and CDR2 is SVGAGI. The CDR3 is made up of 15 amino acids. V lost 4 bases and J lost 3; bases outside the gene matches: 7. This TCR was recovered from a woman aged 25 to 39 in good health and CMV-seronegative. Material: PBMCs. The chain couples TRBV6-5 to TRBJ2-7; 9 nucleotides agree with TRBD1. CDR3 residues: CASSFSGTGYYEQYF. The CDR3, as DNA: TGTGCCAGCAGTTTTTCCGGGACAGGGTACTACGAGCAGTACTTC.